Below are 31 T cell receptor beta chains sequenced from a single sample in a study of blood T cells in healthy people across ages. Sample-barcoded 5' priming and a J-beta primer mix drove a second PCR of about 6 to 12 cycles. TCRdb re-analysed the 5' RACE reads in MiXCR, keeping a single row per CDR3 protein. The sample yields about 800,000 distinct CDR3 sequences, 35% to 50% seen once. The sample was blood. All receptors derive from an elderly man in good health.

This clonotype was seen more than once but under ten times. The chain uses TRBV20-1 and TRBJ2-1, with D perhaps TRBD2 (6 bases). V shed 1 base and J shed 3 bases, with 10 bases lying between them. The CDR3 extends over 14 amino acids. CDR1 is DFQATT, CDR2 SNEGSKA, per germline (reference sequence). CDR3: CSARASANYNEQFF. The CDR3 bases are TGCAGTGCTAGAGCTAGCGCCAACTACAATGAGCAGTTCTTC.

The chain uses TRBV28 and TRBJ2-1; TRBD2 matches 14 bases. Losses at the gene ends were 5 bases for V and 8 bases for J; bases not matched to a gene: 5. Germline V gives CDR1 MDHEN, CDR2 SYDVKM. The CDR3 runs to 15 residues. CDR3 loop: CASSPPGLAGDEQFF. Here the CDR3 DNA reads TGTGCCAGCAGTCCCCCGGGACTAGCGGGAGATGAGCAGTTCTTC.

This rearrangement joins TRBV4-2 to TRBJ2-3; D unresolved. V dropped 0 bases and J dropped 0 bases, with 10 bases sitting between them. The CDR3 loop spans 16 amino acids. Germline V gene data show CDR1 as LGHNA and CDR2 as YNFKEQ. CDR3 sequence: CASSQELPKSTDTQYF. CDR3 DNA: TGTGCCAGCAGCCAAGAGCTCCCGAAGAGCACAGATACGCAGTATTTT.

As concerns this clonotype: A single base separates this from a much larger clone, so it may be a read error. The chain employs TRBV5-6 and TRBJ2-7, with D unclear. The germline V gene has CDR1 SGHDT and CDR2 YYEEEE. The CDR3 sequence is 15 residues long. V gave up 1 base and J gave up 2 bases, with 13 bases separating them. The CDR3 spells CASSLRAGRTYEQYF. DNA of the CDR3: TGTGCCAGCAGCTTGAGGGCCGGCAGGACCTACGAGCAGTACTTC.

The chain combines TRBV7-2 with TRBJ2-1; 11 bases match TRBD2. J lost 0 bases, V lost 6 bases, and 16 bases had no gene match. Per the germline V gene, CDR1 is SGHTA and CDR2 is FQGNSA. This CDR3 has 20 residues. CDR3 protein: CASRGKLAGGVRSSYNEQFF. DNA of the CDR3: TGTGCCAGCAGGGGTAAGCTAGCGGGAGGCGTTAGGAGCTCCTACAATGAGCAGTTCTTC.

This clonotype was detected only once. Germline is not matched at one junction end, which may reflect a read error. The CDR3 loop is CGARNTYNQPQHF. Written as DNA, the CDR3 is TGCGGTGCTAGAAACACTTACAATCAGCCCCAGCATTTT. This chain links TRBV20-1 with TRBJ1-5; D remains unclear. Germline CDR1 DFQATT, CDR2 SNEGSKA (reference sequence). This CDR3 has 13 residues.

V usage is TRBV27 and J usage is TRBJ1-6; 8 positions agree with TRBD1. Germline CDR1 MNHEY, CDR2 SMNVEV (reference sequence). J was trimmed by 3 bases and V by 5 bases; bases with no gene match: 9. The CDR3 sequence is 17 residues long. CDR3 sequence (DNA): TGTGCCAGCAGTCCTCACCGGGACAGGTTCTATAATTCACCCCTCCACTTT. Amino acids: CASSPHRDRFYNSPLHF.

This clonotype was counted many times. The chain is built from TRBV20-1 and TRBJ2-3; possible D gene TRBD2, 6 bases. Trimming pared 3 bases from V and 8 bases from J, leaving 21 bases between. The CDR3 runs 15 residues. Germline V CDR1 and CDR2: DFQATT, SNEGSKA (reference sequence). CDR3 bases: TGCAGTGCTAGTCCGGCGGGAATGGACCGGGGTACGCAGTATTTT. Translated: CSASPAGMDRGTQYF.

A few counts support this clonotype. The genes are TRBV5-1 and TRBJ1-1; TRBD1 might be the D (5 bases). The V and J ends lost 0 bases and 0 bases respectively, with 12 bases between them. In germline, CDR1 is SGHRS, CDR2 YFSETQ. This CDR3 contains 16 residues. CDR3 protein: CASSLAGAGLNTEAFF. CDR3 nucleotides: TGCGCCAGCAGCTTGGCCGGGGCGGGATTGAACACTGAAGCTTTCTTT.

The V and J genes are TRBV7-9 and TRBJ2-5; D is unresolved. V was trimmed by 7 bases and J by 3 bases, leaving 6 bases between them. The germline V gene has CDR1 SEHNR and CDR2 FQNEAQ (reference sequence). CDR3 length: 11 residues. The CDR3 DNA follows: TGTGCCAGCACCGCTAAAGAGACCCAGTACTTC. It yields the protein CASTAKETQYF.

The chain employs TRBV7-9 and TRBJ1-5; D is unclear. Germline CDR1 reads SEHNR; CDR2 reads FQNEAQ (reference sequence). Trimming removed 7 bases at V and 1 base at J, with 8 bases between. CDR3 length equals 13 residues. CDR3 sequence (DNA): TGTGCCAGCACTGGTGGGAGCAATCAGCCCCAGCATTTT. As protein: CASTGGSNQPQHF.

Only a few counts were recorded for this clonotype. The V and J genes are TRBV24-1 and TRBJ2-5, with TRBD2 matching over 14 bases. The CDR3 is 16 residues long. In germline, CDR1 is KGHDR, CDR2 SFDVKD. After removal of 3 bases from V and 11 bases from J, the junction contained 10 bases not matched to a gene. DNA for the CDR3: TGTGCCACCAGTGATGGGACTAGCGGGAGCCAAAATGAGCAGTACTTC. Its translation: CATSDGTSGSQNEQYF.

The chain uses TRBV4-2 and TRBJ2-3; TRBD2 matches 7 bases. The V gene end was trimmed by 1 base and the J gene end by 1 base; junction bases not matched to a gene: 14. Germline V gives CDR1 LGHNA, CDR2 YNFKEQ. The CDR3 contains 19 residues. The CDR3 DNA reads TGTGCCAGCAGCCAAGGGGTTGGGGGGGGAGCCTTAGGCACAGATACGCAGTATTTT. This sequence encodes CASSQGVGGGALGTDTQYF.

This chain joins TRBV20-1 and TRBJ2-7, with 9 bases lining up with TRBD2. The length of the CDR3 is 19 residues. Trimming at V came to 1 base and at J to 7 bases, leaving 23 bases not matched to a gene. CDR1 and CDR2 from the germline V gene are DFQATT and SNEGSKA (reference sequence). CDR3 amino acids: CSARGSAGGQPRSYNEQYF. The CDR3 region has the DNA TGCAGTGCTAGAGGTTCAGCGGGAGGACAACCCCGCTCCTACAATGAGCAGTACTTC.

V usage is TRBV5-1 and J usage is TRBJ2-5; D gene uncertain. CDR1 is SGHRS, CDR2 YFSETQ, per germline. The CDR3 consists of 15 residues. Trimming stripped 1 base from V and 1 base from J, with 11 bases between. CDR3 DNA: TGCGCCAGCAGCTTGAACATGAATTTCCAAGAGACCCAGTACTTC. It specifies CASSLNMNFQETQYF.

The DNA of the CDR3 is TGTGCCAGCAGCCCTCTAGCGGGGGAGACCACAGATACGCAGTATTTT. It yields the protein CASSPLAGETTDTQYF. This sequence joins TRBV28 and TRBJ2-3, with 10 positions matching TRBD2. J lost 2 bases, V lost 6 bases, and 8 bases had no gene match. In germline, CDR1 is MDHEN, CDR2 SYDVKM. CDR3 length: 16 amino acids. Complete variable domain (other parts from reference TRBV28 and TRBJ2-3): DVKVTQSSRYLVKRTGEKVFLECVQDMDHENMFWYRQDPGLGLRLIYFSYDVKMKEKGDIPEGYSVSREKKERFSLILESASTNQTSMYLCASSPLAGETTDTQYFGPGTRLTVL.

The chain carries TRBV6-2 or TRBV6-3 and TRBJ2-7, with D possibly being TRBD1 (6 bases). The CDR3 length is 14 residues. Per germline, CDR1 MNHEY and CDR2 SVGEGT. V lost 6 bases and J lost 0, with 12 bases in between. CDR3 protein: CASRGHGGSYEQYF. Here the CDR3 DNA reads TGTGCCAGCAGGGGACATGGTGGCTCCTACGAGCAGTACTTC.

About this clonotype itself: The junction departs from the called germline gene at one end, perhaps through a read error. The J gene is TRBJ2-7, the V gene TRBV4-3; the D is unclear. Germline V gene lookup returns CDR1 LGHNA and CDR2 YSLEER. This CDR3 is built from 17 residues. The CDR3 region has the DNA TGCGCCGGCAGCCAAGATAAGTTTAGTACTATACCCTACGAGCAGTACTTC. It encodes CAGSQDKFSTIPYEQYF.

The chain employs TRBV7-6 and TRBJ2-3; the match to TRBD2 covers 11 bases. The CDR3 runs 15 residues. V dropped 5 bases and J dropped 3; count of bases not matched to a gene: 4. The germline V gene encodes CDR1 SGHVS and CDR2 FNYEAQ. The CDR3 DNA sequence: TGTGCCAGCAGCACTAGCGGGAGTATGACAGATACGCAGTATTTT. This translates into CASSTSGSMTDTQYF.

This chain uses TRBV30 with TRBJ2-7; D is ambiguous. CDR1 and CDR2 (germline): GTSNPN, SVGIG (reference sequence). The CDR3 runs to 11 residues. Trimming shortened V by 7 bases and J by 3 bases, and 10 bases separated the two germline ends. CDR3 sequence (DNA): TGTGCCTTGATTAACAGCTACGAGCAGTACTTC. This gives the protein CALINSYEQYF.

This clonotype occurred many times. This rearrangement joins TRBV20-1 to TRBJ2-3, with 7 nucleotides matching TRBD2. Germline V CDR1 and CDR2: DFQATT, SNEGSKA (reference sequence). The CDR3 has 14 residues. V shed 6 bases, J shed 2 bases, and the junction held 8 bases outside the gene matches. The CDR3 sequence is CSAIRTSSTDTQYF. CDR3 DNA sequence: TGCAGTGCCATCAGGACTAGTTCCACAGATACGCAGTATTTT.

The sample holds a few counts of this clonotype. The rearrangement uses TRBV5-1 and TRBJ2-4; D perhaps matches TRBD1 (6 bases). Per germline, CDR1 SGHRS and CDR2 YFSETQ. The CDR3 is 12 amino acids. V was cut by 4 bases and J by 7 bases, with 9 bases left in between. CDR3 protein: CASSPQGNIQYF. CDR3 in DNA: TGCGCCAGCAGCCCCCAGGGGAACATTCAGTACTTC. The full variable domain, in which reference TRBV5-1 and TRBJ2-4 provide the parts outside the CDR3, is KAGVTQTPRYLIKTRGQQVTLSCSPISGHRSVSWYQQTPGQGLQFLFEYFSETQRNKGNFPGRFSGRQFSNSRSEMNVSTLELGDSALYLCASSPQGNIQYFGAGTRLSVL.

This clonotype was picked up one time. The chain has TRBV4-2 and TRBJ2-1, with 10 bases aligning to TRBD2. The CDR3 is 17 residues long. The trim removed 0 bases at V and 4 bases at J, leaving 6 bases unmatched. Germline V CDR1 and CDR2: LGHNA, YNFKEQ. The chain's CDR3 is CASSQDLAGARYNEQFF. DNA for the CDR3: TGTGCCAGCAGCCAAGACCTAGCGGGAGCTAGATACAATGAGCAGTTCTTC.

In the case of this clonotype: This may come from a read error, since a much larger clone is one base off. V and J are TRBV6-2 or TRBV6-3 and TRBJ2-5; TRBD2 agrees at 11 bases. After removal of 6 bases from V and 11 bases from J, the junction contained 17 bases not matched to a gene. The CDR3 is 16 residues long. Germline values: CDR1 MNHEY, CDR2 SVGEGT. The CDR3: CASRNFLAGGANEQYF. CDR3 coding DNA: TGTGCCAGCAGGAATTTTCTAGCGGGAGGCGCGAATGAGCAGTACTTC.

A few counts support this clonotype. J is TRBJ2-7 and V is TRBV12-3 or TRBV12-4; 7 bases match TRBD1. This CDR3 contains 15 residues. V trimming: 5 bases; J trimming: 3 bases; junction bases outside the gene matches: 10. For the CDR3, the DNA is TGTGCCAGCAGTCCAGAACAGGGGTTTGGCTACGAGCAGTACTTC. Translated: CASSPEQGFGYEQYF.

CDR3 sequence (DNA): TGTGCCAGCAGTTTTACTAGCGGGAGATTTGAGACCCAGTACTTC. Its translation: CASSFTSGRFETQYF. The V call is TRBV6-2 or TRBV6-3, the J call TRBJ2-5, with 11 bases lining up with TRBD2. J gave up 5 bases and V 4 bases, and 6 bases lay outside the gene matches. The CDR3 totals 15 residues. Germline V gene lookup returns CDR1 MNHEY and CDR2 SVGEGT.

This clonotype was counted only a few times. Sequence at one end of the junction differs from germline and may be a read error. This rearrangement joins TRBV7-3 to TRBJ2-3; possible D gene TRBD2, 7 bases. The germline V gene encodes CDR1 SGHTA and CDR2 FQGTGA. This CDR3 is 13 amino acids long. The CDR3 DNA sequence: TGTGCTAGCAGCGCACAAACGGGGGGCGCGCAGTATTTT. This encodes CASSAQTGGAQYF.

V and J are TRBV28 and TRBJ2-5, with 8 positions matching TRBD2. The CDR3 length is 13 residues. The trim removed 2 bases at V and 11 bases at J, leaving 7 bases unmatched. Germline loops: CDR1 MDHEN, CDR2 SYDVKM. In DNA, the CDR3 is TGTGCCAGCAGTTTACAGCGGGAGAATGAGCAGTACTTC. Translated: CASSLQRENEQYF.

As regards this clonotype: One end of the junction does not line up with germline, which may come from a read error. The chain employs TRBV4-2 and TRBJ2-4; D not certain. The CDR3 has 13 residues. The germline gives CDR1 LGHNA, CDR2 YNFKEQ. In nucleotides, the CDR3 is TGTGCCAGCGGCCAAGATCGGAAGAACATTCAGTACTTC. Encoded protein: CASGQDRKNIQYF.

The sample holds a few counts of this clonotype. V gene TRBV7-2 combines with J gene TRBJ2-7, with D possibly being TRBD1 or TRBD2 (6 bases each). The CDR3 is 14 residues long. Germline V gene sequence: CDR1 SGHTA, CDR2 FQGNSA. Trimming left V 9 bases short and J 2 bases short, with 17 bases between. This chain's CDR3 is CASNALGGTYEQYF. The CDR3 DNA is TGTGCCAGTAATGCTTTGGGGGGCACCTACGAGCAGTACTTC.

Only a few counts were recorded for this clonotype. This chain uses TRBV6-2 or TRBV6-3 with TRBJ2-3; a possible D gene is TRBD1 (6 bases). The CDR3 spans 14 residues. V was cut by 5 bases and J by 6 bases, with 15 bases left in between. The germline V gene encodes CDR1 MNHEY and CDR2 SVGEGT. The CDR3 protein is CASSKQGNSDTQYF. CDR3 nucleotides: TGTGCCAGCAGTAAACAGGGTAACTCCGATACGCAGTATTTT.